A single sample gave rise to the 20 T cell receptor beta chains below, sequenced in a study of blood T cell repertoires in COVID-19. Sequencing was performed with immunoSEQ multiplex PCR; in TCRdb, only in-frame clones are kept and a portion is missing. The repertoire holds 40,000 to 60,000 clones, with about 92% as singletons. Sequencing was carried out using peripheral blood. These receptors originate from a man aged 60-69 years with COVID-19, enrolled during active disease.

The rearrangement uses TRBV19 and TRBJ2-3, with 7 bases fitting TRBD2. Per the germline V gene, CDR1 is LNHDA and CDR2 is SQIVND (reference sequence). This CDR3 contains 15 residues. The junction had 4 bases not matched to a gene; V was cut back by 4 bases and J by 0 bases. CDR3 protein: CASSTSGTSTDTQYF. CDR3 DNA sequence: TGTGCCAGTAGTACGAGCGGGACTAGCACAGATACGCAGTATTTT.

The rearrangement uses TRBV7-3 and TRBJ1-1, with TRBD1 identical over 8 bases. The CDR3 runs to 14 residues. V shed 4 bases and J 2 bases; nucleotides not matched to a gene: 3. Germline CDR1 reads SGHTA; CDR2 reads FQGTGA. CDR3 region: CASSYDRGNTEAFF. The CDR3 bases are TGTGCCAGCAGCTACGACAGGGGAAACACTGAAGCTTTCTTT.

This clone was seen only once. This chain joins TRBV6-4 and TRBJ2-7, with 7 bases aligning to TRBD1. V lost 0 bases, J lost 0 bases, and 26 bases stayed unmatched. Looked up from germline, CDR1 is MRHNA and CDR2 is SNTAGT. The length of the CDR3 is 23 residues. Here the CDR3 reads CASSDSSMTTGQNHDQSSYEQYF. The DNA for the CDR3 is TGTGCCAGCAGTGACTCGAGTATGACTACGGGACAGAATCATGATCAGAGCTCCTACGAGCAGTACTTC.

The J gene is TRBJ1-1, the V gene TRBV5-1; possibly TRBD1 for D (6 bases). CDR1 and CDR2 (germline): SGHRS, YFSETQ. CDR3 length equals 15 residues. Trimming pared 1 base from V and 1 base from J, leaving 11 bases between. The CDR3 region is CASSLIGGSNTEAFF. CDR3 bases: TGCGCCAGCAGCTTGATTGGGGGCTCGAACACTGAAGCTTTCTTT.

The chain links TRBV7-6 to TRBJ2-3, with 9 bases identical to TRBD2. The V and J ends lost 4 bases and 6 bases, in that order; junction bases with no gene match: 8. Per the germline V gene, CDR1 is SGHVS and CDR2 is FNYEAQ. This CDR3 has 15 residues. CDR3 sequence: CASSWNPSGIDTQYF. The CDR3, as DNA: TGTGCCAGCAGCTGGAACCCTAGCGGGATTGATACGCAGTATTTT.

This clone came up a few times. The rearrangement uses TRBV25-1 and TRBJ1-2; D ambiguous. The CDR3 is 13 amino acids. V was shortened by 1 base and J by 1 base, with 4 bases between the two germline ends. The germline gives CDR1 MGHDK, CDR2 SYGVNS. CDR3 amino acids: CASSEFSNYGYTF. The DNA of the CDR3 is TGTGCCAGCAGTGAATTCAGTAACTATGGCTACACCTTC.

The chain joins TRBV5-6 to TRBJ1-1; 8 nucleotides line up with TRBD1. This CDR3 region has 15 residues. The V gene end was trimmed by 4 bases and the J gene end by 0 bases; junction bases not matched to a gene: 5. Germline loops: CDR1 SGHDT, CDR2 YYEEEE. For the CDR3, the DNA is TGTGCCAGCAGCGCTCGACAGGGGCTGAACACTGAAGCTTTCTTT. Translating it yields CASSARQGLNTEAFF.

The chain is built from TRBV6-5 and TRBJ2-2; 8 nucleotides match TRBD1. The CDR3 extends over 15 amino acids. The germline CDR1 and CDR2 sequences are MNHEY and SVGAGI. With 6 bases clipped from V and 1 base from J, the junction kept 4 bases outside the gene matches. CDR3 in amino acids: CASRTGEVNTGELFF. The CDR3 bases are TGTGCCAGCAGGACAGGGGAAGTGAACACCGGGGAGCTGTTTTTT.

The rearrangement joins TRBV28 to TRBJ2-6; a possible D gene is TRBD2 (5 bases). Germline assignment: CDR1 MDHEN and CDR2 SYDVKM. V dropped 3 bases and J dropped 4 bases, with 22 bases sitting between them. This CDR3 is 19 amino acids long. CDR3 nucleotide sequence: TGTGCCAGCAGTTTTAGTCGTTTCGGGAAGGCAGCCGGGGCCAACGTCCTGACTTTC. Translated, it gives CASSFSRFGKAAGANVLTF.

This chain uses TRBV7-9 with TRBJ2-1; D might be TRBD2 (6 bases). V lost 2 bases and J 10 bases, leaving 12 bases between the germline ends. Germline loops: CDR1 SEHNR, CDR2 FQNEAQ (reference sequence). The CDR3 consists of 13 residues. CDR3 nucleotide sequence: TGTGCCAGCAGCTTAATCGGGGGTCTAGAGCAGTTCTTC. It yields the protein CASSLIGGLEQFF.

In this sample, this clone turned up once. The V call is TRBV7-9, the J call TRBJ1-2, with 9 bases matching TRBD1. CDR3 size: 14 residues. V was clipped by 4 bases and J by 5 bases; unmatched bases: 5. From germline, CDR1 is SEHNR and CDR2 FQNEAQ (reference sequence). Here the CDR3 DNA reads TGTGCCAGCAGCTCAACAGGGGGCCCATATGGCTACACCTTC. Translated: CASSSTGGPYGYTF. The complete variable domain, with remaining parts taken from reference TRBV7-9 and TRBJ1-2, reads DTGVSQNPRHKITKRGQNVTFRCDPISEHNRLYWYRQTLGQGPEFLTYFQNEAQLEKSRLLSDRFSAERPKGSFSTLEIQRTEQGDSAMYLCASSSTGGPYGYTFGSGTRLTVV.

The chain joins TRBV19 to TRBJ2-1; tentatively, D is TRBD2 (6 bases). Germline V gene data show CDR1 as LNHDA and CDR2 as SQIVND (reference sequence). The CDR3 length is 17 residues. V lost 5 bases and J 0 bases, leaving 17 bases between the germline ends. CDR3 protein: CASSSDPTRSSYNEQFF. For the CDR3, the DNA is TGTGCCAGTAGTTCTGATCCGACTAGAAGCTCCTACAATGAGCAGTTCTTC. The whole variable domain, filled in from reference TRBV19 and TRBJ2-1, reads DGGITQSPKYLFRKEGQNVTLSCEQNLNHDAMYWYRQDPGQGLRLIYYSQIVNDFQKGDIAEGYSVSREKKESFPLTVTSAQKNPTAFYLCASSSDPTRSSYNEQFFGPGTRLTVL.

The chain combines TRBV28 with TRBJ1-3; 7 bases map to TRBD1. Germline values: CDR1 MDHEN, CDR2 SYDVKM. This CDR3 has 14 residues. The ends lost 2 bases at V and 2 bases at J; junction bases unmatched: 0. Here the CDR3 DNA reads TGTGCCAGCAGTTTAACAGGGGCTGGAAACACCATATATTTT. Its translation is CASSLTGAGNTIYF.

The chain is built from TRBV18 and TRBJ1-6; D perhaps matches TRBD1 (5 bases). With 3 bases removed from V and 5 bases from J, the gap between germline ends came to 8 bases. This CDR3 contains 14 residues. Germline CDR1 reads KGHSH; CDR2 reads LQKENI. The chain's CDR3 is CASSPLRDNSPLHF. In DNA, the CDR3 is TGTGCCAGCTCACCCCTCAGGGATAATTCACCCCTCCACTTT.

The CDR3 DNA follows: TGTGCCAGCAGTGAGCTAGTAGTGGAGACCCAGTACTTC. This codes for CASSELVVETQYF. V gene TRBV2 combines with J gene TRBJ2-5; no definite D call. The CDR3 totals 13 residues. In germline, CDR1 is SNHLY, CDR2 FYNNEI. Trimming removed 3 bases at V and 5 bases at J, with 10 bases between. The whole variable domain, filled in from reference TRBV2 and TRBJ2-5, reads EPEVTQTPSHQVTQMGQEVILRCVPISNHLYFYWYRQILGQKVEFLVSFYNNEISEKSEIFDDQFSVERPDGSNFTLKIRSTKLEDSAMYFCASSELVVETQYFGPGTRLLVL.

The J gene is TRBJ2-2, the V gene TRBV27; 12 bases line up with TRBD1. CDR1 is MNHEY, CDR2 SMNVEV, per germline (reference sequence). V shed 6 bases, J shed 7 bases, and the junction held 9 bases outside the gene matches. This CDR3 is built from 16 residues. The CDR3 bases are TGTGCCAGCAGCGGCCGGGACAGGGGGCCTGGCGGGGAGCTGTTTTTT. It is translated as CASSGRDRGPGGELFF.

This sequence joins TRBV5-1 and TRBJ2-3, with TRBD2 matching 8 bases. The CDR3 contains 16 residues. Looked up from germline, CDR1 is SGHRS and CDR2 is YFSETQ. J was trimmed by 0 bases and V by 4 bases; bases with no gene match: 7. The chain's CDR3 is CASSPLAGPSTDTQYF. The CDR3, as DNA: TGCGCCAGCAGCCCATTAGCGGGGCCTAGCACAGATACGCAGTATTTT.

The chain combines TRBV14 with TRBJ1-2, with D possibly being TRBD1 (6 bases). Trimming shortened V by 0 bases and J by 0 bases, and 11 bases separated the two germline ends. This CDR3 is 16 amino acids long. CDR1 and CDR2 (germline): SGHDN, FVKESK. The CDR3 DNA is TGTGCCAGCAGCCAAGATGTAAGGGGGACTAACTATGGCTACACCTTC. Translation: CASSQDVRGTNYGYTF.

CDR3 DNA sequence: TGTGCCAGTAGTTCGAACCGACAGGCAAGCAATCAGCCCCAGCATTTT. Translated, it gives CASSSNRQASNQPQHF. The V call is TRBV19, the J call TRBJ1-5, with a weak D call TRBD1 (6 bases). Germline V gene sequence: CDR1 LNHDA, CDR2 SQIVND (reference sequence). This CDR3 region has 16 residues. Trimming shortened V by 5 bases and J by 1 base, and 15 bases separated the two germline ends.

The rearrangement links TRBV13 to TRBJ1-6; the D is unclear. Per the germline V gene, CDR1 is PRHDT and CDR2 is FYEKMQ (reference sequence). Trimming removed 5 bases at V and 0 bases at J, with 11 bases between. The CDR3 is 16 amino acids. The CDR3 DNA reads TGTGCCAGCAGCCCCACGGGGAGCTCCTATAATTCACCCCTCCACTTT. Amino acid sequence: CASSPTGSSYNSPLHF.